The next 7 T cell receptor beta chains were all read from a single sample in a study of identical twins. TCRdb reanalysed the 5' RACE reads using MiXCR and keeps one entry per CDR3 protein. The table records 350,000 to 500,000 distinct CDR3 sequences, around 20% of them present only once. Sequenced input: naive T cells sorted from blood. Receptors originate from a man in his fifties in good health.

In this sample, this clonotype turned up a few times. The V call is TRBV29-1, the J call TRBJ2-1; possibly TRBD2 for D (6 bases). Germline V gene lookup returns CDR1 SQVTM and CDR2 ANQGSEA. The CDR3 covers 13 residues. V was pared by 4 bases and J by 3 bases, with 10 bases between. The CDR3 is CSVVGGIYNEQFF. CDR3 DNA sequence: TGCAGCGTTGTGGGGGGAATCTACAATGAGCAGTTCTTC.

This clonotype was counted between two and nine times. V is TRBV7-2 and J is TRBJ2-1; D not resolved. This CDR3 comprises 13 residues. V shed 1 base and J shed 10 bases, with 11 bases lying between them. Germline V gene lookup returns CDR1 SGHTA and CDR2 FQGNSA. CDR3 DNA sequence: TGTGCCAGCAGCTTAGATAGGTGGTCAGAGCAGTTCTTC. Encoded protein: CASSLDRWSEQFF.

This chain joins TRBV11-1 and TRBJ2-3, with D hard to call. V was trimmed by 7 bases and J by 1 base, leaving 12 bases between them. This CDR3 region has 14 residues. The V gene's germline CDR1 is SGHAT and CDR2 FQDESV (reference sequence). CDR3 loop: CASTEGWGTDTQYF. CDR3 nucleotides: TGTGCCAGCACCGAAGGGTGGGGCACAGATACGCAGTATTTT.

The V and J genes are TRBV20-1 and TRBJ2-5; weak D call: TRBD1 (5 bases). The germline CDR1 and CDR2 sequences are DFQATT and SNEGSKA (reference sequence). The CDR3 loop spans 13 amino acids. Trimming pared 2 bases from V and 5 bases from J, leaving 12 bases between. This chain's CDR3 is CSARFREKETQYF. The CDR3 coding sequence is TGCAGTGCTAGATTCAGGGAAAAGGAGACCCAGTACTTC.

This clonotype came up a few times. This sequence joins TRBV7-2 and TRBJ1-2; 7 nucleotides match TRBD1. Germline lookup yields CDR1 SGHTA and CDR2 FQGNSA. The CDR3 is 16 amino acids. With 3 bases clipped from V and 4 bases from J, the junction kept 11 bases outside the gene matches. DNA of the CDR3: TGTGCCAGCAGCTTGGATGTGGGACAGTTCCGCTATGGCTACACCTTC. This translates into CASSLDVGQFRYGYTF. Based on the CDR3 plus reference TRBV7-2 and TRBJ1-2, the full variable domain is GAGVSQSPSNKVTEKGKDVELRCDPISGHTALYWYRQSLGQGLEFLIYFQGNSAPDKSGLPSDRFSAERTGGSVSTLTIQRTQQEDSAVYLCASSLDVGQFRYGYTFGSGTRLTVV.

This chain joins TRBV20-1 and TRBJ2-7, with D unresolved. The V end lost 4 bases, the J end lost 4 bases, and 8 bases lay between the germline ends. Germline CDR1 DFQATT, CDR2 SNEGSKA (reference sequence). The CDR3 covers 11 residues. The CDR3 sequence: CSAIQVYEQYF. CDR3 DNA: TGCAGTGCTATCCAAGTTTACGAGCAGTACTTC.

There are a few counts of this clonotype. The gene calls are TRBV6-1 and TRBJ1-1; D is unclear. The CDR3 contains 13 residues. Germline CDR1 MNHNS, CDR2 SASEGT. V lost 3 bases to trimming and J lost 3 bases, with 8 bases between them. Here the CDR3 reads CASSDRPDTEAFF. The CDR3 coding sequence is TGTGCCAGCAGTGACCGGCCAGACACTGAAGCTTTCTTT.